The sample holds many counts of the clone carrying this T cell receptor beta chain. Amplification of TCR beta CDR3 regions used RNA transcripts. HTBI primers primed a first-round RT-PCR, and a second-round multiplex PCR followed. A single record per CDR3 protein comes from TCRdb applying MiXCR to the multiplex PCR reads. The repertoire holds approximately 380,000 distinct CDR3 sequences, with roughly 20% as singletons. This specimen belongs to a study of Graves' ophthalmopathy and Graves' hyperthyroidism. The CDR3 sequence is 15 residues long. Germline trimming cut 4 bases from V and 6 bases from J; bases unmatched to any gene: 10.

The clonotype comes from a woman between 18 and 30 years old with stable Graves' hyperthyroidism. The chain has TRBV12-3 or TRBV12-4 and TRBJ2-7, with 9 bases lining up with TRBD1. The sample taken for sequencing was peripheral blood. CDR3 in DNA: TGTGCCAGCAGTTCCCCCCGGGACAGGGCTGCCGAGCAGTACTTC. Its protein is CASSSPRDRAAEQYF.